The clone carrying this T cell receptor beta chain was picked up many times. Its antigen is currently unknown. The sample is drawn from a study of human T cells and chemical hapten exposure. Findings and limits, study-wide: DPC sensitization left the count of TCRs above 1 in 1000 unchanged. A positive correlation with patch test score was found for PT1 expanded TCR counts.

Unique molecular identifiers were linked by the library to individual cDNA molecules. TCRdb fed the RACE reads into MiXCR, producing one record per CDR3 protein. This sample carries 270,000 or so distinct CDR3 sequences, 7.5% to 8% of them seen once, and the ten largest clones take 1.2%. V lost 8 bases to trimming and J lost 3 bases, with 11 bases between them. This CDR3 is built from 13 residues. CDR1 SNHLY and CDR2 FYNNEI come from the germline V gene. Stated time point: pre-sensitization, week 0. The sample's treatment: therapeutic diphenylcyclopropenone sensitization with weekly scalp DPC. Blood, whole and unfractionated, served as the source for total RNA extraction.

The V gene is TRBV2, the J gene TRBJ1-5; D is undetermined. This TCR was recovered from a man in his late teens or twenties with alopecia areata. Some clones in this sample may be carry-over from other donors' samples. The source was whole blood, collected in connection with sensitization to the hapten diphenylcyclopropenone (DPC). The CDR3 DNA reads TGTGCCAGCGGACTCGAGCTCAATCAGCCCCAGCATTTT. Its translation: CASGLELNQPQHF. The full variable domain, its missing parts supplied by reference TRBV2 and TRBJ1-5, is EPEVTQTPSHQVTQMGQEVILRCVPISNHLYFYWYRQILGQKVEFLVSFYNNEISEKSEIFDDQFSVERPDGSNFTLKIRSTKLEDSAMYFCASGLELNQPQHFGDGTRLSIL.